This is a list of T cell receptor beta chains from one sample in a study of identical twins. TCRdb ran MiXCR on the 5' RACE reads and lists one entry per CDR3 protein. This sample has roughly 1.6 million distinct CDR3 sequences; under 35% occur once, and the top ten carry about 0.25%. Sequencing was done on a sample of cord blood. The source of these receptors is a newborn girl in good health. The CDR3 runs from the conserved cysteine through the conserved F or W. A D gene is named only where the DNA matches it firmly. Clone size, where shown, is once, few, many, or a class for clones that have expanded.

d_gene: NA; j_gene: TRBJ2-3; abundance: many; v_gene: TRBV27; CDR3nt: TGTGCCAGCAGCCTAATTAACAACCCCGATACGCAGTATTTT; CDR3aa: CASSLINNPDTQYF
d_gene: TRBD1; j_gene: TRBJ1-5; abundance: NA; v_gene: TRBV12-3/TRBV12-4; CDR3nt: TGTGCCAGCAGTTTAGACAGGGGGCCGGATCAGCCCCAGCATTTT; CDR3aa: CASSLDRGPDQPQHF
d_gene: NA; j_gene: TRBJ1-1; abundance: NA; v_gene: TRBV21-1; CDR3nt: TGTGCCAGCAGCAAAAGCTTGCCGGGGGGATACACTGAAGCTTTCTTT; CDR3aa: CASSKSLPGGYTEAFF
d_gene: NA; j_gene: TRBJ2-3; abundance: NA; v_gene: TRBV10-3; CDR3nt: TGTGCCATCAGCCAGGGTGGGAGCACAGATACGCAGTATTTT; CDR3aa: CAISQGGSTDTQYF
d_gene: NA; j_gene: TRBJ1-4; abundance: few; v_gene: TRBV10-3; CDR3nt: TGTGCCATCAGTGCTAAGGCTAATGAAAAACTGTTTTTT; CDR3aa: CAISAKANEKLFF
d_gene: NA; j_gene: TRBJ2-1; abundance: NA; v_gene: TRBV7-9; CDR3nt: TGTGCCAGCAGCTCGGGGACTGTAAATGAGCAGTTCTTC; CDR3aa: CASSSGTVNEQFF
d_gene: NA; j_gene: TRBJ1-1; abundance: NA; v_gene: TRBV5-6; CDR3nt: TGTGCCAGCAGCTTGGAGCCTAACAGGGTCGGCACTGAAGCTTTCTTT; CDR3aa: CASSLEPNRVGTEAFF
d_gene: NA; j_gene: TRBJ2-7; abundance: NA; v_gene: TRBV20-1; CDR3nt: TGCAGTGCTAGAGGCCCCCCCGGACATTCTTCCTCCTACGAGCAGTACTTC; CDR3aa: CSARGPPGHSSSYEQYF
d_gene: NA; j_gene: TRBJ2-5; abundance: few; v_gene: TRBV7-2; CDR3nt: TGTGCCAGCAGCTTAGCAGGAAGAGTGAAAGAGACCCAGTACTTC; CDR3aa: CASSLAGRVKETQYF
d_gene: TRBD1; j_gene: TRBJ1-2; abundance: NA; v_gene: TRBV5-1; CDR3nt: TGCGCCAGCAAGGGGGACCCGACAGGGAAAATCCATGGCTACACCTTC; CDR3aa: CASKGDPTGKIHGYTF
d_gene: TRBD1; j_gene: TRBJ1-5; abundance: NA; v_gene: TRBV12-3/TRBV12-4; CDR3nt: TGTGCCAGCAGTTTATTAACAGGGGCTCAGCCCCAGCATTTT; CDR3aa: CASSLLTGAQPQHF
d_gene: TRBD2; j_gene: TRBJ2-1; abundance: few; v_gene: TRBV12-5; CDR3nt: TGTGCTAGTGGTTTGATAGCGGGGGTTGTTGAGCAGTTCTTC; CDR3aa: CASGLIAGVVEQFF
d_gene: TRBD1; j_gene: TRBJ1-4; abundance: once; v_gene: TRBV11-2; CDR3nt: TGTGCCAGCAGCTCATGGACAGGGGGCGATGAAAAACTGTTTTTT; CDR3aa: CASSSWTGGDEKLFF
d_gene: NA; j_gene: TRBJ2-7; abundance: NA; v_gene: TRBV30; CDR3nt: TGTGCCTGGAAGGCAGCCTCCTACGAGCAGTACTTC; CDR3aa: CAWKAASYEQYF
d_gene: NA; j_gene: TRBJ2-4; abundance: many; v_gene: TRBV7-2; CDR3nt: TGTGCCAGCAGTTTACGGGAAGCCAAAAACATTCAGTACTTC; CDR3aa: CASSLREAKNIQYF
d_gene: TRBD2; j_gene: TRBJ2-1; abundance: few; v_gene: TRBV20-1; CDR3nt: TGCAGTGCCCGCAGGACTAGTTACAATGAGCAGTTCTTC; CDR3aa: CSARRTSYNEQFF
d_gene: TRBD1; j_gene: TRBJ2-1; abundance: few; v_gene: TRBV27; CDR3nt: TGTGCCAGCAGTCGGGGACAGGGTAAAAATGAGCAGTTCTTC; CDR3aa: CASSRGQGKNEQFF
d_gene: TRBD2; j_gene: TRBJ2-4; abundance: few; v_gene: TRBV20-1; CDR3nt: TGCAGTGCTAGGAGGTTGGGTAGCGGGAGAGGAGAGCAGTACTTC; CDR3aa: CSARRLGSGRGEQYF
d_gene: NA; j_gene: TRBJ2-3; abundance: NA; v_gene: TRBV12-3/TRBV12-4; CDR3nt: TGTGCCAGCAGTTTCCTGAGACTGACTAGCACAGATACGCAGTATTTT; CDR3aa: CASSFLRLTSTDTQYF
d_gene: TRBD1; j_gene: TRBJ1-6; abundance: NA; v_gene: TRBV28; CDR3nt: TGTGCCAGCTCGACAGGGGCCTCCTATAATTCACCCCTCCACTTT; CDR3aa: CASSTGASYNSPLHF
d_gene: NA; j_gene: TRBJ2-1; abundance: few; v_gene: TRBV27; CDR3nt: TGTGCCAGCAGTTTGGCTAGCGTATTTGAGCAGTTCTTC; CDR3aa: CASSLASVFEQFF
d_gene: NA; j_gene: TRBJ2-7; abundance: few; v_gene: TRBV20-1; CDR3nt: TGCAGTGCCACGGGTGGCCCCTCGGTCGAGCAGTACTTC; CDR3aa: CSATGGPSVEQYF
d_gene: TRBD2; j_gene: TRBJ2-3; abundance: NA; v_gene: TRBV12-3/TRBV12-4; CDR3nt: TGTGCCAGCAGCCACGTTGGGGGTAGCGGGTACACAGATACGCAGTCTTTT; CDR3aa: CASSHVGGSGYTDTQSF
d_gene: TRBD1; j_gene: TRBJ1-1; abundance: NA; v_gene: TRBV5-1; CDR3nt: TGCGCCAGCAGCTTGACGGGACAGGGGGGTTACGGAGCTTTCTTT; CDR3aa: CASSLTGQGGYGAFF
d_gene: NA; j_gene: TRBJ2-7; abundance: few; v_gene: TRBV5-1; CDR3nt: TGCGCCAGCAGCTTGGTCGGGGCCCAGTACTTC; CDR3aa: CASSLVGAQYF
d_gene: TRBD1; j_gene: TRBJ1-5; abundance: NA; v_gene: TRBV24-1; CDR3nt: TGTGCCACCAGTGGCGACAGGGGCAATCAGCCCCAGCATTTT; CDR3aa: CATSGDRGNQPQHF
d_gene: TRBD2; j_gene: TRBJ2-1; abundance: few; v_gene: TRBV27; CDR3nt: TGTGCCAGCAGTTTATTCGGTAGCGGGGGGCTAGAGCAGTTCTTC; CDR3aa: CASSLFGSGGLEQFF
d_gene: NA; j_gene: TRBJ2-1; abundance: NA; v_gene: TRBV4-1; CDR3nt: TGCGCCAGCAGCCAACACCTACTAGCCGCGGTGGAAAATGAGCAGTTCTTC; CDR3aa: CASSQHLLAAVENEQFF
d_gene: NA; j_gene: TRBJ2-7; abundance: NA; v_gene: TRBV11-2; CDR3nt: TGTGCCAGCAGCTTGACAGGGAGGCACGAGCAGTACTTC; CDR3aa: CASSLTGRHEQYF